This T cell receptor (beta chain) came from a study of beta chain features in type 1 diabetes (dated by TCRdb to about 2018). About the study as a whole: No differences in mean age, gender distribution, total cell number or subset yield were found between patients and healthy donors. In the study, recently diagnosed type 1 diabetes patients and matched healthy donors were compared on the TCRB repertoires of their sorted circulating CD4+ T cell subsets. Across all samples, almost 110 million sorted cells were examined, and cell number per subset correlated strongly with RNA yield. Naive and central memory subsets were obtained from all 28 donors, but regulatory and stem cell-like memory subsets were isolated from only 8 patients and roughly eight healthy donors.

The entire isolated RNA was reverse transcribed using the High Capacity cDNA Reverse Transcription Kit, and thus expressed TCRB transcripts were sequenced. Naive, central memory and regulatory T cell samples underwent deep immunoSEQ sequencing, averaging roughly 3.5 million total reads per sample. After sorted cells were lysed in RLT buffer, RNA was extracted with DNase-treated RNeasy Micro or Mini kits, with the choice depending on cell number. Each cell subset was processed on its own to prevent cross-contamination, while patient and healthy donor samples were processed together. TCRB sequences were amplified from cDNA with the immunoSEQ multiplex PCR, producing 87-bp fragments spanning the CDR3 region. Sequencing of the amplicons was performed on the Illumina HiSeq platform. As for how the authors treated the data: PCR bias was corrected computationally using synthetic template baselines, and reads within Hamming distance 2 were collapsed, with unmergeable singletons discarded. Reads were aligned to IMGT to assign V, D and J genes, CDR3 length, and insertions or deletions at six rearrangement sites. Within each subset, clonotype counts were normalized to the number of sorted cells before true diversity and Gini coefficients were calculated with the tcR R package. The overlap coefficient, calculated on TCRB nucleotide sequences, was used to measure repertoire sharing. Out-of-frame TCRB sequences from naive cells were analyzed as a proxy for the pre-selection repertoire. The clones in this table, taken by TCRdb from immuneACCESS, are in-frame only. Not every clone is retained; where verified, under half of the shortfall comes from an unresolved V gene, and the cause of the rest is unknown. The DNA gave D and trimming, while V, J and clone size come from that table. This sample lists 200,000 to 250,000 clones; 9.6% were detected once. The top ten clonotypes cover just under 0.035% of the sample.

Overall study outcomes, separate from this receptor: Naive, central memory and regulatory TCRB repertoires appeared more similar among patients than among healthy donors. Shorter templates might have been favored by PCR, but patient and control samples were amplified and corrected together, so both groups would have been affected equally by any skew. In all four CD4+ subsets, TCRB CDR3 length was moderately but significantly shorter in type 1 diabetes patients. Only small numbers of individuals were included in the HLA sub-analyses, which left unresolved whether HLA type had any influence on TCRB rearrangement. Sequencing cDNA rather than genomic DNA could over-represent highly expressing activated cells, although activation and CD3 levels did not differ between groups. At VDJ recombination sites, type 1 diabetes patients had fewer insertions and more deleted nucleotides, which implies abnormalities in thymic rearrangement.

V loses 1 base, J loses 4 bases, and the germline ends lie 10 bases apart. From the cysteine up to the phenylalanine, the CDR3 has a length of 15 residues. The read is trimmed to its CDR3 DNA, 45 bases read in frame from base 1. Based on the germline V gene, the CDR1 and CDR2 sequences are MGHRA and YSYEKL. A single peripheral blood draw of approximately 0.11 L on average was collected from each donor into heparinised tubes. Naive, central memory, regulatory and stem cell-like memory CD4+ T cells were sorted on a BD FACSAria II using a panel including CD45RO, CCR7, CD25, CD127, CD95 and CD27. Every sorted population had a purity above 95%. PBMCs were isolated immediately by Lymphoprep density gradient centrifugation and stained directly without culture. So that batch effects would be minimized, each experiment stained and sorted samples in pairs, pairing one healthy donor with one patient. Comment on this clone: The antigen it recognizes is unknown. Base-call qualities are not available, and no considerably larger clone is one nucleotide away.

This chain joins TRBV4-1 to TRBJ2-2; the D segment could be TRBD1, given 6 matching bases. This clonotype originated in a woman aged 18-35 years in good health. The sample consisted of naive CD4+ T cells from blood. The cell subset or site tag for this specimen amounts to: true naive CD4+ T cells. This receptor has the CDR3 CASSQGQGPTGELFF. DNA sequence: TGCGCCAGCAGCCAAGGGCAGGGGCCCACCGGGGAGCTGTTTTTT.